This entry lists 19 T cell receptor beta chains sequenced from one sample in a study of cytomegalovirus exposure and HLA in healthy donors. The PCR made use of 60 Vbeta and 13 Jbeta primers. Assay: immunoSEQ multiplex PCR; the TCRdb copy retains only in-frame clones and omits some. The data show 100,000 to 150,000 clones, over 60% seen once. The sample consisted of PBMCs. These receptors were collected from a woman aged 60-75 years in good health and CMV-seronegative.

This clone was seen a single time. V and J are TRBV9 and TRBJ2-1; D gene uncertain. Germline V CDR1 and CDR2: SGDLS, YYNGEE. The CDR3 extends over 15 amino acids. V dropped 0 bases and J dropped 0 bases, with 7 bases sitting between them. As DNA, the CDR3 is TGTGCCAGCAGCGTAGGTGCGAGCTCCTACAATGAGCAGTTCTTC. Its translation is CASSVGASSYNEQFF.

This chain uses TRBV7-3 with TRBJ2-5, with TRBD1 identical over 8 bases. Germline CDR1 is SGHTA and CDR2 is FQGTGA. CDR3 size: 13 residues. V shed 2 bases, J shed 4 bases, and the junction held 0 bases outside the gene matches. The CDR3 sequence: CASSLGQGETQYF. In DNA, the CDR3 is TGTGCCAGCAGCTTAGGACAGGGAGAGACCCAGTACTTC.

The genes are TRBV5-1 and TRBJ2-1, with D possibly TRBD2 on 5 matching bases. The germline CDR1 and CDR2 sequences are SGHRS and YFSETQ. The V and J ends lost 10 bases and 3 bases respectively, with 23 bases between them. The CDR3 runs 16 residues. CDR3 nucleotides: TGCGCCCTACAGCGGAGTTTTGCCCGGGTCTACAATGAGCAGTTCTTC. Translating gives CALQRSFARVYNEQFF. Complete variable domain (other parts from reference TRBV5-1 and TRBJ2-1): KAGVTQTPRYLIKTRGQQVTLSCSPISGHRSVSWYQQTPGQGLQFLFEYFSETQRNKGNFPGRFSGRQFSNSRSEMNVSTLELGDSALYLCALQRSFARVYNEQFFGPGTRLTVL.

This clone was picked up a small number of times. The chain is built from TRBV27 and TRBJ2-1; maybe TRBD2 (6 bases). The germline CDR1 and CDR2 sequences are MNHEY and SMNVEV (reference sequence). The V gene lost 5 bases and the J gene lost 6 bases, with 20 bases spanning the gap. This CDR3 contains 16 residues. CDR3 coding DNA: TGTGCCAGCAGTCGACCCCTAGCGTTCAGTGGCAATGAGCAGTTCTTC. Protein: CASSRPLAFSGNEQFF.

The CDR3 sequence is CVRSLDGGSKGETQYF. The CDR3 coding sequence is TGTGTCAGAAGCTTAGATGGAGGTTCAAAGGGAGAGACCCAGTACTTC. The V call is TRBV7-5, the J call TRBJ2-5; the table assigns TRBD2, which was not confirmed against the DNA. TRBV7-5 is a pseudogene. The CDR3 runs 16 residues.

This clone showed up just once. The chain links TRBV11-2 to TRBJ2-1, with D perhaps matching TRBD1 (6 bases). The CDR3 length is 15 residues. The V end was cut by 8 bases, the J end by 4 bases, with 18 bases between. Germline V gives CDR1 SGHAT, CDR2 FQNNGV. This chain's CDR3 is CASPPRAGDYNEQFF. As DNA, the CDR3 is TGTGCCAGCCCCCCCCGGGCAGGGGATTACAATGAGCAGTTCTTC.

The chain carries TRBV21-1 and TRBJ2-5; TRBD1, as called in the table, went unchecked against the DNA. TRBV21-1 is a pseudogene. This CDR3 contains 16 residues. The CDR3 loop is CASSKEGGPGQETQYF. The CDR3 nucleotides are TGTGCCAGCAGCAAAGAAGGGGGCCCAGGGCAAGAGACCCAGTACTTC.

For this clone: The identical CDR3 is also encoded by other nucleotide sequences in the sample. The chain uses TRBV28 and TRBJ1-1; D ambiguous. Trimming took off 6 bases at V and 5 bases at J, with 7 bases between the two ends. Germline V lookup: CDR1 MDHEN, CDR2 SYDVKM. CDR3 size: 11 residues. The CDR3 bases are TGTGCCAGCAGCCGAGGGACTGAAGCTTTCTTT. As protein: CASSRGTEAFF.

The V gene is TRBV6-5, the J gene TRBJ1-1; TRBD1 is a possible D gene (5 bases). CDR3 length equals 13 residues. V dropped 2 bases and J dropped 3 bases, with 7 bases sitting between them. CDR1 and CDR2 (germline): MNHEY, SVGAGI. The CDR3 DNA reads as TGTGCCAGCAGTTACGGGGCGCACACTGAAGCTTTCTTT. It is translated as CASSYGAHTEAFF.

The chain is built from TRBV28 and TRBJ2-4, with D possibly matching TRBD1 (6 bases). The V and J ends lost 2 bases and 0 bases respectively, with 20 bases between them. Germline CDR1 reads MDHEN; CDR2 reads SYDVKM. The CDR3 is 19 residues long. This CDR3 is CASSLVLSGQIEAKNIQYF. The CDR3 DNA reads TGTGCCAGCAGTTTAGTCCTTTCAGGACAGATCGAAGCCAAAAACATTCAGTACTTC.

The chain couples TRBV6-1 to TRBJ1-2; TRBD1 aligns across 8 bases. The germline gives CDR1 MNHNS, CDR2 SASEGT. The length of the CDR3 is 15 residues. J was trimmed by 2 bases and V by 0 bases; bases with no gene match: 2. CDR3 sequence: CASSEASGGNYGYTF. The CDR3 bases are TGTGCCAGCAGTGAAGCCTCAGGGGGCAACTATGGCTACACCTTC.

CDR3 sequence: CASQLTGAGEQYF. DNA of the CDR3: TGTGCCAGCCAGCTGACAGGGGCAGGCGAGCAGTACTTC. V and J are TRBV6-5 and TRBJ2-7, with TRBD1 matching over 8 bases. CDR1 MNHEY and CDR2 SVGAGI come from the germline V gene. The CDR3 covers 13 residues. J was trimmed by 6 bases and V by 8 bases; bases with no gene match: 9.

The V and J genes are TRBV4-2 and TRBJ2-5; 7 bases are a match to TRBD2. Germline CDR1 LGHNA, CDR2 YNFKEQ. Trimming at V came to 5 bases and at J to 2 bases, leaving 8 bases not matched to a gene. This CDR3 comprises 15 residues. The CDR3 reads CASSTALAEQETQYF. The DNA of the CDR3 is TGTGCCAGCAGCACCGCCCTAGCGGAGCAAGAGACCCAGTACTTC.

Written as DNA, the CDR3 is TGTGCCAGCAGCTTAGTGGGAGTCCTGTCGGGAAACACCATATATTTT. Protein product: CASSLVGVLSGNTIYF. This sequence joins TRBV7-6 and TRBJ1-3; D is uncertain. The CDR3 is 16 residues long. Germline CDR1 is SGHVS and CDR2 is FNYEAQ. Trimming shortened V by 1 base and J by 4 bases, and 14 bases separated the two germline ends.

The J gene is TRBJ1-5, the V gene TRBV6-4, with a weak D call TRBD1 (6 bases). CDR3 length: 17 amino acids. The germline CDR1 and CDR2 sequences are MRHNA and SNTAGT. The V and J ends lost 3 bases and 0 bases respectively, with 15 bases between them. CDR3 in amino acids: CASSDAQRTDSNQPQHF. The CDR3 DNA reads TGTGCCAGCAGTGATGCCCAACGGACAGATAGCAATCAGCCCCAGCATTTT.

The chain combines TRBV20-1 with TRBJ1-2; the D gene is possibly TRBD1 (5 bases). There are 11 residues in the CDR3. Trimming stripped 5 bases from V and 8 bases from J, with 12 bases between. Germline V gene sequence: CDR1 DFQATT, CDR2 SNEGSKA (reference sequence). Here the CDR3 reads CSAWGTKGYTF. The CDR3 DNA reads as TGCAGTGCTTGGGGGACTAAAGGCTACACCTTC.

The rearrangement uses TRBV2 and TRBJ1-6; 7 bases agree with TRBD1. The junction had 6 bases not matched to a gene; V was cut back by 6 bases and J by 4 bases. CDR1 and CDR2 (germline): SNHLY, FYNNEI. The CDR3 totals 15 residues. CDR3 region: CASRQMGQYNSPLHF. The CDR3 DNA sequence: TGTGCCAGCAGACAAATGGGACAGTATAATTCACCCCTCCACTTT. Filled out from reference TRBV2 and TRBJ1-6, the complete variable domain reads EPEVTQTPSHQVTQMGQEVILRCVPISNHLYFYWYRQILGQKVEFLVSFYNNEISEKSEIFDDQFSVERPDGSNFTLKIRSTKLEDSAMYFCASRQMGQYNSPLHFGNGTRLTVT.

The rearrangement uses TRBV19 and TRBJ2-1, with no clear D. This CDR3 comprises 16 residues. Germline lookup yields CDR1 LNHDA and CDR2 SQIVND (reference sequence). Trimming shortened V by 1 base and J by 9 bases, and 19 bases separated the two germline ends. DNA for the CDR3: TGTGCCAGTAGTATAGTCCCACAGTTCCTCTTCGGTGAGCAGTTCTTC. Encoded protein: CASSIVPQFLFGEQFF.

This sequence joins TRBV7-8 and TRBJ2-2, with 7 bases matching TRBD2. The V and J ends lost 5 bases and 0 bases, in that order; junction bases with no gene match: 6. Germline V gene lookup returns CDR1 SGHVS and CDR2 FQNEAQ. The CDR3 totals 16 residues. The CDR3 sequence is CASSTLAVTNTGELFF. The CDR3, as DNA: TGTGCCAGCAGCACCCTAGCGGTAACGAACACCGGGGAGCTGTTTTTT.